Listed below are T cell receptor beta chains from one sample, sequenced in a study of beta chain features in type 1 diabetes. The repertoire was sequenced with immunoSEQ multiplex PCR; TCRdb's copy has only in-frame clones and lacks some. The table has some 170,000 clones, roughly 60% seen once. The specimen sequenced was naive CD4+ T cells from blood. The receptors stem from a man aged 30 to 45 with type 1 diabetes. Both conserved end residues are part of each CDR3. A D gene is named only where the DNA matches it firmly. For some rows the clone size is stated as once, few or many, or as a class when expanded; others skip it.

j_call: TRBJ1-2; clone_size: NA; d_call: NA; v_call: TRBV29-1; cdr3_aa: CSVGIAGLDGYTF; cdr3_nt: TGCAGCGTTGGCATAGCGGGCCTGGATGGCTACACCTTC
j_call: TRBJ2-3; clone_size: NA; d_call: NA; v_call: TRBV4-3; cdr3_aa: CASSQIRRTVSTDTQYF; cdr3_nt: TGCGCCAGCAGCCAAATACGTCGGACCGTTAGCACAGATACGCAGTATTTT
j_call: TRBJ2-3; clone_size: few; d_call: NA; v_call: TRBV9; cdr3_aa: CASSGGAVRTDTQYF; cdr3_nt: TGTGCCAGCAGCGGAGGGGCTGTTCGCACAGATACGCAGTATTTT
j_call: TRBJ1-1; clone_size: NA; d_call: NA; v_call: TRBV7-2; cdr3_aa: CASSLSPMNTEAFF; cdr3_nt: TGTGCCAGCAGCTTATCCCCTATGAACACTGAAGCTTTCTTT
j_call: TRBJ2-7; clone_size: NA; d_call: NA; v_call: TRBV4-3; cdr3_aa: CASSHAHGGLSYEQYF; cdr3_nt: TGCGCCAGCAGCCATGCCCACGGAGGATTATCCTACGAGCAGTACTTC
j_call: TRBJ2-5; clone_size: NA; d_call: NA; v_call: TRBV29-1; cdr3_aa: CSAKRGWAETQYF; cdr3_nt: TGCAGCGCTAAAAGGGGGTGGGCAGAGACCCAGTACTTC
j_call: TRBJ2-5; clone_size: NA; d_call: NA; v_call: TRBV10-3; cdr3_aa: CAISGSQETQYF; cdr3_nt: TGTGCCATCAGTGGCAGCCAAGAGACCCAGTACTTC
j_call: TRBJ2-7; clone_size: NA; d_call: NA; v_call: TRBV11-2; cdr3_aa: CASSPQGQFEQYF; cdr3_nt: TGTGCCAGCAGCCCCCAGGGACAATTCGAGCAGTACTTC
j_call: TRBJ2-3; clone_size: NA; d_call: NA; v_call: TRBV9; cdr3_aa: CASSFGGDTQYF; cdr3_nt: TGTGCCAGCAGCTTTGGAGGGGATACGCAGTATTTT
j_call: TRBJ2-2; clone_size: NA; d_call: NA; v_call: TRBV18; cdr3_aa: CASSPRDSGELFF; cdr3_nt: TGTGCCAGCTCACCGAGGGATTCCGGGGAGCTGTTTTTT
j_call: TRBJ2-5; clone_size: few; d_call: TRBD1; v_call: TRBV7-9; cdr3_aa: CASSLADRVETQYF; cdr3_nt: TGTGCCAGCAGCTTAGCCGACAGGGTGGAGACCCAGTACTTC
j_call: TRBJ1-3; clone_size: NA; d_call: NA; v_call: TRBV9; cdr3_aa: CASSVGGTAGNTIYF; cdr3_nt: TGTGCCAGCAGCGTAGGAGGGACCGCTGGAAACACCATATATTTT
j_call: TRBJ1-4; clone_size: NA; d_call: NA; v_call: TRBV9; cdr3_aa: CASSESGPAEKLFF; cdr3_nt: TGTGCCAGCAGCGAATCGGGGCCAGCTGAAAAACTGTTTTTT
j_call: TRBJ2-3; clone_size: NA; d_call: NA; v_call: TRBV7-2; cdr3_aa: CASSLNEGIGDTQYF; cdr3_nt: TGTGCCAGCAGCTTAAACGAGGGAATTGGAGATACGCAGTATTTT
j_call: TRBJ1-2; clone_size: NA; d_call: NA; v_call: TRBV29-1; cdr3_aa: CSVGTRGYGYTF; cdr3_nt: TGCAGCGTTGGGACACGTGGCTATGGCTACACCTTC
j_call: TRBJ1-5; clone_size: once; d_call: NA; v_call: TRBV27; cdr3_aa: CASSPGRFNQPQHF; cdr3_nt: TGTGCCAGCAGCCCGGGACGGTTCAATCAGCCCCAGCATTTT
j_call: TRBJ2-7; clone_size: NA; d_call: NA; v_call: TRBV4-1; cdr3_aa: CASSHSHSQDSYEQYF; cdr3_nt: TGCGCCAGCAGCCATTCTCACTCACAGGACTCCTACGAGCAGTACTTC
j_call: TRBJ2-1; clone_size: NA; d_call: NA; v_call: TRBV6-6; cdr3_aa: CASSHPSERNEQFF; cdr3_nt: TGTGCCAGCAGTCACCCCTCGGAGCGCAATGAGCAGTTCTTC
j_call: TRBJ1-1; clone_size: NA; d_call: NA; v_call: TRBV29-1; cdr3_aa: CSVEQGNTEAFF; cdr3_nt: TGCAGCGTTGAACAAGGGAATACTGAAGCTTTCTTT
j_call: TRBJ2-1; clone_size: NA; d_call: NA; v_call: TRBV4-3; cdr3_aa: CASSQEGQGYNEQFF; cdr3_nt: TGCGCCAGCAGCCAAGAAGGTCAGGGCTACAATGAGCAGTTCTTC
j_call: TRBJ2-7; clone_size: few; d_call: TRBD1; v_call: TRBV7-6; cdr3_aa: CASSLETGGAYEQYF; cdr3_nt: TGTGCCAGCAGCTTAGAAACAGGGGGTGCCTACGAGCAGTACTTC
j_call: TRBJ1-6; clone_size: NA; d_call: NA; v_call: TRBV9; cdr3_aa: CASSVGRDSPLHF; cdr3_nt: TGTGCCAGCAGCGTCGGCAGGGACTCACCCCTCCACTTT
j_call: TRBJ1-1; clone_size: few; d_call: NA; v_call: TRBV18; cdr3_aa: CASQTMNTEAFF; cdr3_nt: TGTGCCAGCCAGACGATGAACACTGAAGCTTTCTTT
j_call: TRBJ2-3; clone_size: NA; d_call: TRBD2; v_call: TRBV29-1; cdr3_aa: CSARAGGTDTQYF; cdr3_nt: TGCAGCGCCAGAGCGGGGGGCACAGATACGCAGTATTTT
j_call: TRBJ2-1; clone_size: NA; d_call: TRBD2; v_call: TRBV27; cdr3_aa: CASSPWTSGIKQFF; cdr3_nt: TGTGCCAGCAGTCCATGGACTAGCGGGATAAAGCAGTTCTTC
j_call: TRBJ2-3; clone_size: NA; d_call: NA; v_call: TRBV29-1; cdr3_aa: CSVDVGVTDTQYF; cdr3_nt: TGCAGCGTGGACGTGGGGGTTACAGATACGCAGTATTTT
j_call: TRBJ2-1; clone_size: NA; d_call: NA; v_call: TRBV30; cdr3_aa: CAWSMNSYNEQFF; cdr3_nt: TGTGCCTGGAGTATGAACTCCTACAATGAGCAGTTCTTC
j_call: TRBJ2-7; clone_size: few; d_call: TRBD1; v_call: TRBV30; cdr3_aa: CASDRGPYEQYF; cdr3_nt: TGTGCTTCGGACAGGGGACCCTACGAGCAGTACTTC
j_call: TRBJ1-2; clone_size: NA; d_call: NA; v_call: TRBV29-1; cdr3_aa: CSVEMGHNYGYTF; cdr3_nt: TGCAGCGTTGAAATGGGACACAACTATGGCTACACCTTC
j_call: TRBJ1-1; clone_size: once; d_call: NA; v_call: TRBV9; cdr3_aa: CASNEGGGTEAFF; cdr3_nt: TGTGCCAGCAATGAGGGAGGCGGCACTGAAGCTTTCTTT
j_call: TRBJ2-5; clone_size: NA; d_call: NA; v_call: TRBV29-1; cdr3_aa: CSVEWGGKETQYF; cdr3_nt: TGCAGCGTTGAATGGGGTGGGAAGGAGACCCAGTACTTC
j_call: TRBJ1-4; clone_size: NA; d_call: NA; v_call: TRBV2; cdr3_aa: CASSEARGLNEKLFF; cdr3_nt: TGTGCCAGCAGTGAAGCGCGAGGATTAAATGAAAAACTGTTTTTT
j_call: TRBJ2-1; clone_size: NA; d_call: TRBD1; v_call: TRBV2; cdr3_aa: CASTQSGQGYHEQFF; cdr3_nt: TGTGCCAGCACTCAGTCTGGACAGGGGTATCATGAGCAGTTCTTC
j_call: TRBJ2-3; clone_size: NA; d_call: NA; v_call: TRBV20-1; cdr3_aa: CSASRGDTQYF; cdr3_nt: TGCAGTGCTAGTAGAGGAGATACGCAGTATTTT
j_call: TRBJ2-7; clone_size: few; d_call: TRBD2; v_call: TRBV7-9; cdr3_aa: CASSASGGLFSYEQYF; cdr3_nt: TGTGCCAGCAGCGCTAGCGGGGGGTTATTCTCCTACGAGCAGTACTTC
j_call: TRBJ2-2; clone_size: NA; d_call: NA; v_call: TRBV28; cdr3_aa: CASKSPRQLFF; cdr3_nt: TGTGCCAGCAAGAGCCCGAGGCAGCTGTTTTTT
j_call: TRBJ2-1; clone_size: NA; d_call: TRBD2; v_call: TRBV29-1; cdr3_aa: CSVGPGLAGNEQFF; cdr3_nt: TGCAGCGTTGGGCCGGGACTAGCGGGGAATGAGCAGTTCTTC
j_call: TRBJ2-3; clone_size: NA; d_call: TRBD1; v_call: TRBV7-6; cdr3_aa: CASSFRTGSSTDTQYF; cdr3_nt: TGTGCCAGCAGCTTTAGGACAGGGTCGAGTACAGATACGCAGTATTTT
j_call: TRBJ1-3; clone_size: NA; d_call: NA; v_call: TRBV9; cdr3_aa: CASSVADRDTIYF; cdr3_nt: TGTGCCAGCAGCGTAGCCGACCGGGACACCATATATTTT
j_call: TRBJ2-3; clone_size: NA; d_call: TRBD1; v_call: TRBV2; cdr3_aa: CASSWTGIDTQYF; cdr3_nt: TGTGCCAGCAGTTGGACAGGGATAGATACGCAGTATTTT
j_call: TRBJ2-7; clone_size: NA; d_call: NA; v_call: TRBV30; cdr3_aa: CAWTNPLSRDEQYF; cdr3_nt: TGTGCCTGGACAAATCCACTAAGTCGGGACGAGCAGTACTTC
j_call: TRBJ1-5; clone_size: NA; d_call: TRBD1; v_call: TRBV30; cdr3_aa: CAWSFQQGNQPQHF; cdr3_nt: TGTGCCTGGAGTTTCCAACAGGGGAATCAGCCCCAGCATTTT
j_call: TRBJ2-6; clone_size: once; d_call: NA; v_call: TRBV4-3; cdr3_aa: CASSQAAGWVSGANVLTF; cdr3_nt: TGCGCCAGCAGCCAAGCCGCAGGGTGGGTCTCTGGGGCCAACGTCCTGACTTTC
j_call: TRBJ1-3; clone_size: NA; d_call: NA; v_call: TRBV7-2; cdr3_aa: CASSLAEGSGNTIYF; cdr3_nt: TGTGCCAGCAGCTTAGCGGAGGGTTCTGGAAACACCATATATTTT
j_call: TRBJ2-7; clone_size: NA; d_call: NA; v_call: TRBV14; cdr3_aa: CASSQDRAGARTTRQYF; cdr3_nt: TGTGCCAGCAGCCAAGATCGGGCGGGGGCGCGGACTACGAGACAGTACTTC
j_call: TRBJ1-4; clone_size: once; d_call: NA; v_call: TRBV9; cdr3_aa: CASSVGDQNEKLFF; cdr3_nt: TGTGCCAGCAGCGTAGGGGACCAAAATGAAAAACTGTTTTTT
j_call: TRBJ2-3; clone_size: NA; d_call: TRBD1; v_call: TRBV30; cdr3_aa: CAWNGQGGYTQYF; cdr3_nt: TGTGCCTGGAACGGACAGGGGGGATATACGCAGTATTTT
j_call: TRBJ1-2; clone_size: NA; d_call: NA; v_call: TRBV10-3; cdr3_aa: CAISDPGYGYTF; cdr3_nt: TGTGCCATCAGTGATCCAGGGTACGGCTACACCTTC
j_call: TRBJ2-6; clone_size: NA; d_call: NA; v_call: TRBV4-3; cdr3_aa: CASSQEQGSGANVLTF; cdr3_nt: TGCGCCAGCAGCCAAGAACAAGGGTCTGGGGCCAACGTCCTGACTTTC
j_call: TRBJ1-2; clone_size: NA; d_call: NA; v_call: TRBV13; cdr3_aa: CASKHQGTYGYTF; cdr3_nt: TGTGCCAGCAAACACCAGGGGACCTATGGCTACACCTTC
j_call: TRBJ1-5; clone_size: once; d_call: NA; v_call: TRBV28; cdr3_aa: CASSFVNGNQPQHF; cdr3_nt: TGTGCCAGCAGTTTTGTGAATGGCAATCAGCCCCAGCATTTT